The sequence of this T cell receptor beta chain was determined in a study of blood T cells in healthy people across ages. Regarding the study as a whole: Changes in expanded clonotypes were possibly confounded, as the CMV status of donors was unknown.

Primed by a sample-barcoded 5' primer and a J-beta primer mix, a second PCR proceeded for roughly 7 to 12 cycles. Each cDNA molecule was tagged by a template-switch adaptor with 12 random nucleotides. TCRdb recomputed calls from the 5' RACE reads with MiXCR, one row per CDR3 protein. This table holds about 1,800,000 distinct CDR3 sequences, about 28% found once. CDR1 is DFQATT, CDR2 SNEGSKA, per germline (reference sequence). The CDR3 length is 12 residues. Trimming cost V 1 base and J 4 bases, with 8 bases left between them. Of note for this clonotype: What it binds is unknown.

PBMCs were isolated at a quantity of at least 7 million per sample. Total RNA, at least 5 micrograms per sample, was extracted from PBMCs. Material for sequencing was blood. This clonotype was sampled from a woman aged 25 to 39 in good health. V usage is TRBV20-1 and J usage is TRBJ2-7; no clear D. The CDR3 region is CSARGWGYEQYF. CDR3 sequence (DNA): TGCAGTGCTAGAGGTTGGGGATACGAGCAGTACTTC.